This T cell receptor (beta chain) derives from a study of blood T cell repertoires in COVID-19. The germline V gene encodes CDR1 LNHDA and CDR2 SQIVND (reference sequence). Trimming at V came to 5 bases and at J to 2 bases, leaving 5 bases not matched to a gene. The CDR3 has 15 amino acids. Clones were read by immunoSEQ multiplex PCR, and TCRdb kept only the in-frame ones, dropping some. Of roughly 34,000 clones listed, about nine tenths are singletons. V and J are TRBV19 and TRBJ2-1; TRBD2 aligns across 8 bases. The TCR originated in an elderly woman with active or convalescent COVID-19. The sequenced material came from peripheral blood. The CDR3 region is CASSSTSATYNEQFF. CDR3 DNA sequence: TGTGCCAGTAGTTCGACTAGCGCCACCTACAATGAGCAGTTCTTC.